The sequence of this TCR beta chain was determined in a study of shared clonotypes between healthy human individuals. Points from the study as a whole: Sequencing of the sorted subsets was shown by rarefaction to be incomplete despite large depth. Blood was the sole source, and tissue repertoires probably differ. Deeper or shallower sequencing was expected to change how clonotypes are shared among donors.

The data were produced by immunoSEQ multiplex PCR, yet TCRdb's version contains in-frame clones alone and is incomplete. This sample has over a million clones, with about 80% found just once. Remarks on this clone: Its matching antigen is unknown.

Adult donors, all healthy and HIV-negative, had no recent acute infections or vaccinations. Germline values: CDR1 SGHNT, CDR2 YYREEE (reference sequence). The CDR3 covers 14 residues. V lost 3 bases and J lost 5, with 14 bases in between. The clonotype originates from a man younger than 30 in good health. Specimen: memory CD4+ T cells sorted from blood. Specified subset: CD45RA-negative fraction. This chain links TRBV5-4 with TRBJ1-2, with a possible D match to TRBD1 (5 bases). CDR3 sequence: CASSSGTEGYGYTF. The CDR3 DNA is TGTGCCAGCAGCTCCGGGACCGAGGGGTATGGCTACACCTTC.